A selection of T cell receptor beta chains follows, all from one sample in a study of shared clonotypes between healthy human individuals. Using immunoSEQ multiplex PCR, the repertoire was profiled, and TCRdb retains in-frame clones only, with some absent. The sample carries more than 2 million clones, approximately 94% recorded once. Sequenced material: naive CD8+ T cells sorted from blood. Receptor source: a man aged 18 to 29 in good health. Each CDR3 is given without its conserved first and last residue. Fields, in order: V gene, J gene, CDR3 protein.

v_call: TRBV11-2
j_call: TRBJ2-1
cdr3_aa: ASSFGGGYYNEQF

v_call: TRBV28
j_call: TRBJ2-5
cdr3_aa: ASIGTSSYQETQY

v_call: TRBV5-6
j_call: TRBJ1-6
cdr3_aa: ASSLNDYNSPLH

v_call: TRBV6-5
j_call: TRBJ1-2
cdr3_aa: ASSYSGRDGYT

v_call: TRBV6-1
j_call: TRBJ1-2
cdr3_aa: ASSEFQGSNYGYT

v_call: TRBV27
j_call: TRBJ1-2
cdr3_aa: ASSLWAGDVGYT

v_call: TRBV13
j_call: TRBJ2-3
cdr3_aa: ASSHTGPNTDTQY

v_call: TRBV6-6
j_call: TRBJ1-1
cdr3_aa: ASSYGQGVTEAF

v_call: TRBV6-1
j_call: TRBJ1-5
cdr3_aa: AILAEDREGQPQH

v_call: TRBV5-4
j_call: TRBJ1-1
cdr3_aa: ASSSTENTEAF

v_call: TRBV10-2
j_call: TRBJ1-2
cdr3_aa: ASSEPEGLPYGYT

v_call: TRBV7-6
j_call: TRBJ1-1
cdr3_aa: ASSLYSTGEGTEAF

v_call: TRBV11-2
j_call: TRBJ1-2
cdr3_aa: ASSLTGRYGYT

v_call: TRBV13
j_call: TRBJ2-3
cdr3_aa: ASSLVSLGLTDTQY

v_call: TRBV5-6
j_call: TRBJ2-4
cdr3_aa: ASSLFGQGRLENIQY

v_call: TRBV6-5
j_call: TRBJ2-1
cdr3_aa: ASSNGNGEQF

v_call: TRBV10-3
j_call: TRBJ2-1
cdr3_aa: AISALEGTSMNEQF

v_call: TRBV28
j_call: TRBJ1-2
cdr3_aa: ASSLRPGGNGYT

v_call: TRBV29-1
j_call: TRBJ1-1
cdr3_aa: SVERMMNTEAF

v_call: TRBV28
j_call: TRBJ2-7
cdr3_aa: ASSAAGGRYEQY

v_call: TRBV30
j_call: TRBJ2-5
cdr3_aa: AWTSGEETQY

v_call: TRBV5-4
j_call: TRBJ1-4
cdr3_aa: ASSSGTGNEKLF

v_call: TRBV5-4
j_call: TRBJ1-1
cdr3_aa: ASSPWTGLNTEAF

v_call: TRBV5-6
j_call: TRBJ1-3
cdr3_aa: ASSLARLISGNTIY

v_call: TRBV28
j_call: TRBJ1-1
cdr3_aa: ASTTIQGGDTEAF

v_call: TRBV4-3
j_call: TRBJ2-1
cdr3_aa: ASSHDEEGHEQF

v_call: TRBV5-4
j_call: TRBJ2-2
cdr3_aa: ASRYRGDTGELF

v_call: TRBV7-9
j_call: TRBJ2-7
cdr3_aa: ASRPVSDPLYEQY

v_call: TRBV7-9
j_call: TRBJ2-7
cdr3_aa: ASSLGRDAPH

v_call: TRBV28
j_call: TRBJ1-1
cdr3_aa: ASSLWRNTEAF

v_call: TRBV12-2
j_call: TRBJ2-7
cdr3_aa: ASRLEERGRVSYEQY

v_call: TRBV7-2
j_call: TRBJ1-1
cdr3_aa: ASSFRAGWSEAF

v_call: TRBV11-2
j_call: TRBJ2-3
cdr3_aa: ASSLGLAGGTDTQY

v_call: TRBV28
j_call: TRBJ2-2
cdr3_aa: ASSMDRVGGELF